These 16 T cell receptor beta chains originate from one sample sequenced in a study of cytomegalovirus exposure and HLA in healthy donors. The table came from immunoSEQ multiplex PCR; TCRdb's copy has only in-frame clones and leaves some out. The data contain about 66,000 clones, approximately 96% of them seen just once; the ten biggest clones take up just over 0.9%. Source material: PBMCs. The source is a young man in good health and CMV-seronegative.

The chain carries TRBV10-3 and TRBJ2-5; D perhaps matches TRBD1 (5 bases). The J call may be mistaken, given a closer DNA end match to TRBJ2-7. Germline V lookup: CDR1 ENHRY, CDR2 SYGVKD. The CDR3 is made up of 20 amino acids. The CDR3 loop is CAISDRVLNPKHLSSYEQYF. CDR3 DNA: TGTGCCATCAGTGACAGGGTCTTGAATCCCAAACACTTGAGCTCCTACGAGCAGTACTTC.

This sequence joins TRBV7-9 and TRBJ2-3; D is undetermined. The CDR3 contains 12 residues. Trimming removed 4 bases from V and 2 bases from J, with 4 bases in between. Germline values: CDR1 SEHNR, CDR2 FQNEAQ (reference sequence). CDR3 nucleotides: TGTGCCAGCAGCTCCAACACAGATACGCAGTATTTT. It translates to CASSSNTDTQYF.

The V and J genes are TRBV6-1 and TRBJ2-1; 10 bases agree with TRBD1. The length of the CDR3 is 15 residues. Germline CDR1 and CDR2: MNHNS and SASEGT. J gave up 5 bases and V 6 bases, and 7 bases lay outside the gene matches. CDR3 in amino acids: CASRRLGTGDNEQFF. Written as DNA, the CDR3 is TGTGCCAGCAGGAGGCTTGGGACAGGGGACAATGAGCAGTTCTTC.

This clone has a single count. The chain combines TRBV9 with TRBJ2-3, with no clear D. CDR1 and CDR2 (germline): SGDLS, YYNGEE. Trimming pared 3 bases from V and 9 bases from J, leaving 8 bases between. This CDR3 comprises 11 residues. DNA for the CDR3: TGTGCCAGCAGCGGTGGGCGAACGCAGTATTTT. It translates to CASSGGRTQYF.

The chain couples TRBV7-6 to TRBJ2-1, with D tentatively TRBD1 (6 bases). V was trimmed by 5 bases and J by 0 bases, leaving 11 bases between them. Per germline, CDR1 SGHVS and CDR2 FNYEAQ. The CDR3 length is 15 residues. The CDR3 is CASSPQGTSYNEQFF. The CDR3 nucleotides are TGTGCCAGCAGCCCACAGGGCACCTCCTACAATGAGCAGTTCTTC. Together with reference TRBV7-6 and TRBJ2-1, the CDR3 gives the full variable domain: GAGVSQSPRYKVTKRGQDVALRCDPISGHVSLYWYRQALGQGPEFLTYFNYEAQQDKSGLPNDRFSAERPEGSISTLTIQRTEQRDSAMYRCASSPQGTSYNEQFFGPGTRLTVL.

This chain connects TRBV11-2 to TRBJ2-1; D is unresolved. Germline V gives CDR1 SGHAT, CDR2 FQNNGV. The CDR3 has 15 residues. The germline V and J ends were trimmed by 1 base and 7 bases, with 14 bases remaining between them. The CDR3, as DNA: TGTGCCAGCAGCTTAGTTCGAGAGAAAGCTAATGAGCAGTTCTTC. Residues: CASSLVREKANEQFF.

This chain links TRBV5-1 with TRBJ2-3; 10 bases align to TRBD2. The germline gives CDR1 SGHRS, CDR2 YFSETQ. The CDR3 runs to 17 residues. V was clipped by 0 bases and J by 1 base; unmatched bases: 5. CDR3 sequence reads: CASSLDPSGSGTDTQYF. The CDR3 DNA reads TGCGCCAGCAGCTTGGACCCTAGCGGGAGCGGCACAGATACGCAGTATTTT.

The V gene is TRBV11-2, the J gene TRBJ2-1; D not certain. Looked up from germline, CDR1 is SGHAT and CDR2 is FQNNGV. V lost 6 bases, J lost 5 bases, and 17 bases lay in between. The CDR3 is made up of 15 amino acids. CDR3 sequence: CASSPLNPPDNEQFF. The CDR3 DNA follows: TGTGCCAGCAGTCCCCTAAACCCACCCGACAATGAGCAGTTCTTC.

The CDR3 loop is CASSALVEADTQYF. The CDR3 DNA reads as TGCGCCAGCAGCGCCCTAGTGGAGGCAGATACGCAGTATTTT. The rearrangement joins TRBV4-3 to TRBJ2-3, with TRBD2 as a possible D gene (5 bases). V was clipped by 5 bases and J by 4 bases, with 13 bases between them. Germline loops: CDR1 LGHNA, CDR2 YSLEER. The CDR3 is 14 amino acids.

V is TRBV2 and J is TRBJ1-5; tentatively, D is TRBD1 (5 bases). Germline values: CDR1 SNHLY, CDR2 FYNNEI. This CDR3 has 17 amino acids. Trimming stripped 6 bases from V and 2 bases from J, with 20 bases between. The DNA for the CDR3 is TGTGCCAGCAGCGCGGGGCTTCTTCATTCCGGCAATCAGCCCCAGCATTTT. This gives the protein CASSAGLLHSGNQPQHF.

This clone turned up a few times. The V call is TRBV29-1, the J call TRBJ2-5; D is possibly TRBD1 (6 bases). The CDR3 is 13 amino acids. Per the germline V gene, CDR1 is SQVTM and CDR2 is ANQGSEA. The V and J ends lost 3 bases and 1 base respectively, with 9 bases between them. The CDR3 sequence: CSVEGAIQETQYF. The CDR3 DNA is TGCAGCGTTGAGGGGGCGATCCAAGAGACCCAGTACTTC.

The V call is TRBV5-1, the J call TRBJ1-2; 8 bases are shared with TRBD1. CDR1 is SGHRS and CDR2 is YFSETQ in the germline V gene. J was trimmed by 8 bases and V by 3 bases; bases with no gene match: 6. The CDR3 is 13 residues long. The CDR3 protein is CASSSGQGEGYTF. DNA for the CDR3: TGCGCCAGCAGCTCTGGACAGGGTGAAGGCTACACCTTC.

J is TRBJ2-1 and V is TRBV19, with a tentative D call TRBD1 (5 bases). Looked up from germline, CDR1 is LNHDA and CDR2 is SQIVND (reference sequence). CDR3 length equals 15 residues. V lost 4 bases to trimming and J lost 3 bases, with 13 bases between them. The CDR3 loop reads CASSRFAQGYNEQFF. In nucleotides, the CDR3 is TGTGCCAGTAGTAGGTTCGCGCAGGGCTACAATGAGCAGTTCTTC. The whole variable domain, filled in from reference TRBV19 and TRBJ2-1, reads DGGITQSPKYLFRKEGQNVTLSCEQNLNHDAMYWYRQDPGQGLRLIYYSQIVNDFQKGDIAEGYSVSREKKESFPLTVTSAQKNPTAFYLCASSRFAQGYNEQFFGPGTRLTVL.

This clone was detected only once. Relative to the germline gene, one junction end is altered; a read error may explain this. This chain links TRBV19 with TRBJ2-7, with D tentatively TRBD2 (6 bases). In germline, CDR1 is LNHDA, CDR2 SQIVND (reference sequence). CDR3 length equals 13 residues. The CDR3 DNA is TGTGCCAGTTCAAGAGGAGGGGTCTACGAGCAGTATTTC. Protein product: CASSRGGVYEQYF.

Here the CDR3 DNA reads TGTGCCACCTTAGCAGGACTAGCGGGACGCACCGGGGAGCTGTTTTTT. It translates to CATLAGLAGRTGELFF. The rearrangement links TRBV2 to TRBJ2-2, with 12 bases that match TRBD2. Germline assignment: CDR1 SNHLY and CDR2 FYNNEI. The CDR3 runs 16 residues. Unmatched junction bases numbered 10, after V lost 10 bases and J lost 4 bases.

In DNA, the CDR3 is TGTGCCAGCAGTTTAGCTAAAGCGGCCTCAACGTACTACGAGCAGTACTTC. It encodes CASSLAKAASTYYEQYF. This chain joins TRBV28 and TRBJ2-7, with D maybe TRBD2 (5 bases). Trimming took 2 bases from V and 3 from J, leaving 20 bases between them. Germline V CDR1 and CDR2: MDHEN, SYDVKM. The CDR3 spans 17 residues.